These 28 T cell receptor beta chains originate from one sample sequenced in a study of cytomegalovirus exposure and HLA in healthy donors. Primers for the PCR totalled 60 Vbeta and 13 Jbeta. Assay: immunoSEQ multiplex PCR; the TCRdb copy retains only in-frame clones and omits some. The sample yields 180,000 or so clones, approximately 81% seen once. Input material: PBMCs. These receptors were obtained from a male donor in good health and CMV-seronegative.

The genes are TRBV6-6 and TRBJ2-5, with 8 bases lining up with TRBD1. The J call may be in error: the DNA end matches TRBJ2-7 better. CDR1 and CDR2 (germline): MNHNY, SVGAGI (reference sequence). The CDR3 runs 15 residues. The DNA of the CDR3 is TGTGCCAGCAGTTACGCCCGGGACAGGTCCTACGAGCAGTACTTC. The encoded protein is CASSYARDRSYEQYF.

CDR3 sequence reads: CAISRDRDEQYF. CDR3 nucleotide sequence: TGTGCCATCAGTAGGGACAGGGACGAGCAGTACTTC. This sequence joins TRBV10-3 and TRBJ2-7; 9 bases map to TRBD1. V gave up 5 bases and J gave up 5 bases; unmatched junction bases: 1. The germline CDR1 and CDR2 sequences are ENHRY and SYGVKD. The length of the CDR3 is 12 residues.

The chain is built from TRBV27 and TRBJ2-7; D gene uncertain. Germline V gene lookup returns CDR1 MNHEY and CDR2 SMNVEV (reference sequence). V dropped 5 bases and J dropped 0 bases, with 8 bases sitting between them. The CDR3 is 13 amino acids. CDR3 DNA: TGTGCCAGCAGTATCCACAGCTCCTACGAGCAGTACTTC. Translation: CASSIHSSYEQYF.

The chain recombines TRBV19 with TRBJ1-1; possibly TRBD1 for D (5 bases). The CDR3 contains 15 residues. Trimming cost V 0 bases and J 8 bases, with 16 bases left between them. Germline V CDR1 and CDR2: LNHDA, SQIVND (reference sequence). The CDR3 region has the DNA TGTGCCAGTAGTATAGATGGGGGGGGAGGAGACGAAGCTTTCTTT. Encoded protein: CASSIDGGGGDEAFF.

This clone was detected a few times. The rearrangement links TRBV9 to TRBJ2-7; perhaps TRBD1 as D (5 bases). The ends were cut back, 4 bases at V and 0 bases at J, with 14 bases in the middle. This CDR3 has 15 amino acids. Germline CDR1 and CDR2: SGDLS and YYNGEE. The CDR3, as DNA: TGTGCCAGCAGCAAAGAAGGGGCCAGCTCCTACGAGCAGTACTTC. Protein product: CASSKEGASSYEQYF.

The V call is TRBV7-2, the J call TRBJ1-5, with TRBD1 identical over 7 bases. V lost 1 base to trimming and J lost 0 bases; unmatched junction nucleotides: 6. The CDR3 contains 17 residues. The germline V gene encodes CDR1 SGHTA and CDR2 FQGNSA. In DNA form, the CDR3 reads TGTGCCAGCAGCTTAGAGGGGGCAGGGCATAGCAATCAGCCCCAGCATTTT. Translating gives CASSLEGAGHSNQPQHF. The full variable domain, with the rest looked up from reference TRBV7-2 and TRBJ1-5, is GAGVSQSPSNKVTEKGKDVELRCDPISGHTALYWYRQSLGQGLEFLIYFQGNSAPDKSGLPSDRFSAERTGGSVSTLTIQRTQQEDSAVYLCASSLEGAGHSNQPQHFGDGTRLSIL.

V is TRBV29-1 and J is TRBJ1-2, with 9 bases lining up with TRBD1. Losses at the gene ends were 7 bases for V and 14 bases for J; bases not matched to a gene: 11. Germline V gives CDR1 SQVTM, CDR2 ANQGSEA. The CDR3 extends over 11 amino acids. In DNA, the CDR3 is TGCAGCGCCCAGGGACAGGGCAAGCGGACCTTC. Its protein is CSAQGQGKRTF. Using reference TRBV29-1 and TRBJ1-2 for the parts outside the CDR3, the full variable domain is SAVISQKPSRDICQRGTSLTIQCQVDSQVTMMFWYRQQPGQSLTLIATANQGSEATYESGFVIDKFPISRPNLTFSTLTVSNMSPEDSSIYLCSAQGQGKRTFGSGTRLTVV.

The genes are TRBV10-3 and TRBJ1-1; a possible D gene is TRBD1 (5 bases). Germline values: CDR1 ENHRY, CDR2 SYGVKD. Trimming pared 2 bases from V and 5 bases from J, leaving 15 bases between. This CDR3 has 15 residues. The CDR3 here is CAISEVDRGETEAFF. The CDR3 DNA sequence: TGTGCCATCAGTGAGGTTGACAGAGGAGAAACTGAAGCTTTCTTT.

The chain recombines TRBV4-1 with TRBJ1-4, with a possible D match to TRBD1 (5 bases). The CDR3 is made up of 14 amino acids. V lost 1 base, J lost 5 bases, and 8 bases lay in between. Germline assignment: CDR1 MGHRA and CDR2 YSYEKL. The CDR3 DNA reads as TGCGCCAGCAGCCAAGGGCCAGGGAATGAAAAACTGTTTTTT. Its translation is CASSQGPGNEKLFF.

This chain uses TRBV18 with TRBJ2-7; D call uncertain. V was clipped by 3 bases and J by 2 bases, with 8 bases between them. CDR1 is KGHSH, CDR2 LQKENI, per germline. The CDR3 runs 13 residues. CDR3 loop: CASSPPETYEQYF. The DNA of the CDR3 is TGTGCCAGCTCACCCCCAGAAACCTACGAGCAGTACTTC.

The rearrangement uses TRBV5-6 and TRBJ2-5; TRBD1 aligns across 7 bases. Trimming cost V 5 bases and J 1 base; bases outside gene matches: 11. The germline gives CDR1 SGHDT, CDR2 YYEEEE. The CDR3 is made up of 16 amino acids. The CDR3 DNA reads TGTGCCAGCAGGGCCAGGGGGTCGCCCTTCCAAGAGACCCAGTACTTC. Translated, it gives CASRARGSPFQETQYF. Based on the CDR3 plus reference TRBV5-6 and TRBJ2-5, the full variable domain is DAGVTQSPTHLIKTRGQQVTLRCSPKSGHDTVSWYQQALGQGPQFIFQYYEEEERQRGNFPDRFSGHQFPNYSSELNVNALLLGDSALYLCASRARGSPFQETQYFGPGTRLLVL.

The CDR3 region is CASSYGTGDTYEQYF. CDR3 bases: TGTGCCAGCAGTTACGGGACAGGGGACACCTACGAGCAGTACTTC. V is TRBV6-5 and J is TRBJ2-7, with 10 bases fitting TRBD1. This CDR3 contains 15 residues. J was trimmed by 2 bases and V by 2 bases; bases with no gene match: 3. Germline V gene data show CDR1 as MNHEY and CDR2 as SVGAGI.

This clone was seen a single time. V gene TRBV30 combines with J gene TRBJ1-1; TRBD1 is a possible D gene (6 bases). V lost 5 bases, J lost 7 bases, and 17 bases lay in between. The CDR3 extends over 13 amino acids. Germline loops: CDR1 GTSNPN, CDR2 SVGIG (reference sequence). In nucleotides, the CDR3 is TGTGCCTGGGAACCCGGGGGGGCGGGTGAAGCTTTCTTT. Translated: CAWEPGGAGEAFF.

The J gene is TRBJ2-5, the V gene TRBV15, with a possible D match to TRBD1 (6 bases). CDR3 length: 15 amino acids. Germline V gene data show CDR1 as LNHNV and CDR2 as YYDKDF (reference sequence). V lost 1 base and J 1 base, leaving 10 bases between the germline ends. The CDR3 DNA reads TGTGCCACCAGCAGAGCTCCAGGGGCCCAAGAGACCCAGTACTTC. This sequence encodes CATSRAPGAQETQYF.

J is TRBJ1-4 and V is TRBV7-2; no reliable D call. Between the trimmed V and J ends, which lost 5 bases and 0 bases, there was a span of 10 bases. Per germline, CDR1 SGHTA and CDR2 FQGNSA. CDR3 length: 15 amino acids. As DNA, the CDR3 is TGTGCCAGCAGCCAGCGGGGAGCAACTAATGAAAAACTGTTTTTT. Its protein product is CASSQRGATNEKLFF.

This clone came up a few times. The chain joins TRBV7-9 to TRBJ1-1, with D maybe TRBD1 (5 bases). This CDR3 comprises 15 residues. Germline V gene data show CDR1 as SEHNR and CDR2 as FQNEAQ (reference sequence). With 5 bases removed from V and 0 bases from J, the gap between germline ends came to 13 bases. The CDR3 DNA sequence: TGTGCCAGCAGCCCCCACCAGGGCCTGAACACTGAAGCTTTCTTT. Its translation: CASSPHQGLNTEAFF.

This sequence joins TRBV6-5 and TRBJ1-5; weak D call: TRBD1 (6 bases). CDR1 is MNHEY, CDR2 SVGAGI, per germline. V was cut by 6 bases and J by 3 bases, with 9 bases left in between. The CDR3 length is 13 residues. This chain's CDR3 is CASRDRDNQPQHF. CDR3 nucleotides: TGTGCCAGCAGGGACAGAGACAATCAGCCCCAGCATTTT.

This clone appeared a few times. The chain uses TRBV6-5 and TRBJ1-1; TRBD1 aligns across 7 bases. Germline assignment: CDR1 MNHEY and CDR2 SVGAGI. Trimming at V came to 6 bases and at J to 1 base, leaving 8 bases not matched to a gene. The CDR3 consists of 15 residues. The CDR3: CASSDYRGRNTEAFF. The CDR3, as DNA: TGTGCCAGCAGCGACTACAGGGGTCGGAACACTGAAGCTTTCTTT.

As concerns this clone: Other nucleotide sequences from this sample produce the same CDR3. The chain couples TRBV5-1 to TRBJ2-7, with D perhaps TRBD2 (5 bases). The CDR3 has 12 residues. V lost 0 bases to trimming and J lost 4 bases, with 5 bases between them. Per the germline V gene, CDR1 is SGHRS and CDR2 is YFSETQ. CDR3 residues: CASSLGEYEQYF. In DNA, the CDR3 is TGCGCCAGCAGCTTGGGGGAGTACGAGCAGTACTTC. Combining the CDR3 with reference TRBV5-1 and TRBJ2-7 gives the whole variable domain KAGVTQTPRYLIKTRGQQVTLSCSPISGHRSVSWYQQTPGQGLQFLFEYFSETQRNKGNFPGRFSGRQFSNSRSEMNVSTLELGDSALYLCASSLGEYEQYFGPGTRLTVT.

The genes are TRBV7-2 and TRBJ2-1, with TRBD1 identical over 8 bases. Germline values: CDR1 SGHTA, CDR2 FQGNSA. The CDR3 is 15 residues long. J gave up 3 bases and V 5 bases, and 6 bases lay outside the gene matches. The CDR3 sequence is CASSVDRGFYNEQFF. CDR3 coding DNA: TGTGCCAGCAGCGTCGACAGGGGATTCTACAATGAGCAGTTCTTC.

Comments on this clone: At one end, the junction sequence differs from germline, possibly due to a read error. The chain uses TRBV14 and TRBJ2-7, with a weak D call TRBD2 (6 bases). The CDR3 loop spans 13 amino acids. Germline CDR1 SGHDN, CDR2 FVKESK. The CDR3 is CASSQDPTGVWHF. CDR3 sequence (DNA): TGTGCCAGCAGCCAAGATCCAACGGGAGTCTGGCACTTC.

The chain recombines TRBV5-6 with TRBJ2-3; TRBD2 matches 10 bases. Per the germline V gene, CDR1 is SGHDT and CDR2 is YYEEEE. The CDR3 is 15 amino acids. With 4 bases clipped from V and 4 bases from J, the junction kept 6 bases outside the gene matches. In nucleotides, the CDR3 is TGTGCCAGCAGCCGAGGGACTAGCGTTGCAGATACGCAGTATTTT. Translation gives CASSRGTSVADTQYF. Supplemented by reference TRBV5-6 and TRBJ2-3, the full variable domain reads DAGVTQSPTHLIKTRGQQVTLRCSPKSGHDTVSWYQQALGQGPQFIFQYYEEEERQRGNFPDRFSGHQFPNYSSELNVNALLLGDSALYLCASSRGTSVADTQYFGPGTRLTVL.

This clone was counted between two and nine times. V gene TRBV6-6 combines with J gene TRBJ1-5, with TRBD1 identical over 7 bases. V lost 6 bases, J lost 3 bases, and 2 bases stayed unmatched. CDR1 MNHNY and CDR2 SVGAGI come from the germline V gene (reference sequence). CDR3 size: 13 residues. CDR3 loop: CASSDRDNQPQHF. The CDR3 DNA reads as TGTGCCAGCAGCGACAGGGACAATCAGCCCCAGCATTTT.

This rearrangement joins TRBV11-2 to TRBJ2-1; 11 nucleotides agree with TRBD2. With 5 bases clipped from V and 14 bases from J, the junction kept 8 bases outside the gene matches. The CDR3 totals 13 residues. Germline assignment: CDR1 SGHAT and CDR2 FQNNGV. DNA of the CDR3: TGTGCCAGCAGCCTGGGGACTAGCGGAGGGGAGTTCTTC. This gives the protein CASSLGTSGGEFF.

This clone has more than one count but fewer than ten. The gene calls are TRBV6-4 and TRBJ1-2; D possibly corresponds to TRBD1 (6 bases). This CDR3 contains 14 residues. Between the trimmed V and J ends, which lost 7 bases and 3 bases, there was a span of 15 bases. Germline CDR1 and CDR2: MRHNA and SNTAGT. The CDR3 spells CASKVTGSHYGYTF. DNA for the CDR3: TGTGCCAGCAAGGTTACAGGGAGTCACTATGGCTACACCTTC.

The genes are TRBV9 and TRBJ2-5; 8 nucleotides agree with TRBD1. TRBJ2-7 matches the DNA end more closely, so the J call is doubtful. Germline V gene lookup returns CDR1 SGDLS and CDR2 YYNGEE. The CDR3 consists of 15 residues. The CDR3 is CASSASGDRSYEQYF. In nucleotides, the CDR3 is TGTGCCAGCAGCGCCTCCGGGGACAGGAGCTACGAGCAGTACTTC.

The J gene is TRBJ1-2, the V gene TRBV5-6, with D tentatively TRBD1 (6 bases). The CDR3 has 14 amino acids. Germline assignment: CDR1 SGHDT and CDR2 YYEEEE. Trimming pared 0 bases from V and 5 bases from J, leaving 11 bases between. In DNA form, the CDR3 reads TGTGCCAGCAGCTTGGGACAGGTTGGGTATGGCTACACCTTC. It is translated as CASSLGQVGYGYTF.

The CDR3 DNA reads TGTGCCAGTAACCGACAGGGGGTCGGCACTGAAGCTTTCTTT. Protein sequence: CASNRQGVGTEAFF. The chain uses TRBV19 and TRBJ1-1; TRBD1 matches 9 bases. V shed 7 bases, J shed 4 bases, and the junction held 7 bases outside the gene matches. Germline V gene data show CDR1 as LNHDA and CDR2 as SQIVND (reference sequence). The CDR3 has 14 amino acids.